The entry below describes one T cell receptor beta chain. These data come from a study of OX40 agonist ivuxolimab in advanced cancers. For the study at large: An anti-OX40 (CD134) antibody with agonistic activity, ivuxolimab, was administered to patients. Dose-escalation patients' cancers were hepatocellular carcinoma, melanoma, renal cell or head and neck cancer.

Measured with immunoSEQ multiplex PCR; TCRdb has only the in-frame clones, and not every one. The data hold about 77,000 clones, with 80% to 90% observed a single time. The CDR3 covers 18 residues. CDR1 and CDR2 from the germline V gene are SEHNR and FQNEAQ (reference sequence). The V segment lost 5 bases and the J segment 5 bases; nucleotides outside the gene matches: 18. The clonotype originates from an adult with an advanced solid tumor such as melanoma, head and neck, liver or kidney cancer. The specimen was CD4+ or CD8+ T cells sorted from blood, collected in a trial of the OX40 agonist ivuxolimab. The V gene is TRBV7-9, the J gene TRBJ2-5; TRBD1 agrees at 9 bases. The CDR3 protein is CASSPISSWNRGPETQYF. In DNA, the CDR3 is TGTGCCAGCAGCCCTATCTCGAGTTGGAACAGGGGGCCGGAGACCCAGTACTTC.